The rows below give T cell receptor beta chains drawn from one sample of a study of control samples from healthy donors and cancer patients. Here immunoSEQ multiplex PCR was the method, and the copy in TCRdb shows in-frame clones only, minus some. Of over 150,000 clones in the sample, 96% were seen once. The sequenced sample consisted of blood. The receptors shown here come from a woman in her twenties or thirties in good health. CDR3s include the opening cysteine and the closing phenylalanine or tryptophan. A D gene is named only where the DNA matches it firmly. Clone size, where shown, is once, few, many, or a class for clones that have expanded.

CDR3 protein	CDR3 DNA	J gene	V gene	D gene	clone size
CAISDPGINEKLFF	TGTGCCATCAGTGACCCCGGTATTAATGAAAAACTGTTTTTT	TRBJ1-4	TRBV10-3	.	.
CASSLGDSSNQPQHF	TGTGCCAGCAGCTTGGGGGACAGTAGCAATCAGCCCCAGCATTTT	TRBJ1-5	TRBV5-8	TRBD1	.
CASSQVATGITGELFF	TGCGCCAGCAGCCAAGTAGCGACAGGGATTACCGGGGAGCTGTTTTTT	TRBJ2-2	TRBV4-1	TRBD1	.
CATSDGGQGRQYF	TGTGCCACCAGTGATGGGGGACAGGGTAGACAGTACTTC	TRBJ2-7	TRBV24-1	TRBD1	.
CASSLLGGRSSYEQYF	TGTGCCAGCAGCTTACTGGGTGGGAGAAGCTCCTACGAGCAGTACTTC	TRBJ2-7	TRBV11-2	.	.
CASSSLGEGNQPQHF	TGTGCCAGCAGCTCCCTAGGGGAGGGGAATCAGCCCCAGCATTTT	TRBJ1-5	TRBV5-6	.	.
CASTYTGGARNEQFF	TGTGCCAGCACCTACACGGGCGGGGCGAGGAATGAGCAGTTCTTC	TRBJ2-1	TRBV6-6	.	.
CASTRERTDTQYF	TGTGCCAGCACGCGGGAGAGGACAGATACGCAGTATTTT	TRBJ2-3	TRBV2	TRBD2	.
CASSRDRGSEKLFF	TGTGCCAGCAGTCGGGACAGGGGATCTGAAAAACTGTTTTTT	TRBJ1-4	TRBV2	TRBD1	.
CASSYIDSLNEKLFF	TGTGCCAGCAGTTACATCGACAGCCTTAATGAAAAACTGTTTTTT	TRBJ1-4	TRBV28	.	.
CASRDRGTDTQYF	TGTGCCAGCAGGGACAGGGGGACAGATACGCAGTATTTT	TRBJ2-3	TRBV4-2	TRBD1	.
CASSPLGTAYEQYF	TGCGCCAGCAGTCCCCTGGGGACTGCATACGAGCAGTACTTC	TRBJ2-7	TRBV10-2	.	.
CASSPGHYSNQPQHF	TGTGCCAGCAGCCCAGGACACTATAGCAATCAGCCCCAGCATTTT	TRBJ1-5	TRBV28	.	.
CASTPQARSSYNEQFF	TGTGCCAGCACCCCCCAGGCCAGGAGCTCCTACAATGAGCAGTTCTTC	TRBJ2-1	TRBV28	.	.
CASSSEAGTGNTEAFF	TGCGCCAGCAGCTCAGAAGCCGGGACAGGGAACACTGAAGCTTTCTTT	TRBJ1-1	TRBV5-1	TRBD1	.
CASSSRQGNEKLFF	TGTGCCAGCAGCTCCCGACAGGGAAATGAAAAACTGTTTTTT	TRBJ1-4	TRBV7-9	TRBD1	once
CASSPDRGNYGYTF	TGTGCCAGCTCACCGGACAGGGGGAACTATGGCTACACCTTC	TRBJ1-2	TRBV18	TRBD1	.
CASSEFSYNEQFF	TGTGCCAGCAGTGAATTCTCCTACAATGAGCAGTTCTTC	TRBJ2-1	TRBV2	.	.
CASSLRDRFQFF	TGTGCCAGCAGTTTAAGGGACCGCTTTCAGTTCTTC	TRBJ2-1	TRBV12-3/TRBV12-4	.	.
CASSSLGGAGDSNQPQHF	TGTGCCAGCAGCTCCCTAGGGGGCGCGGGAGATAGCAATCAGCCCCAGCATTTT	TRBJ1-5	TRBV7-8	TRBD1	.
CATSDLSENTGELFF	TGTGCCACCAGTGATTTGTCGGAGAACACCGGGGAGCTGTTTTTT	TRBJ2-2	TRBV24-1	.	.
CASSVRADSLIPNEQFF	TGTGCCAGCAGCGTAAGGGCTGACTCCTTGATTCCAAATGAGCAGTTCTTC	TRBJ2-1	TRBV9	.	.
CASSFGGEGGPHQETQYF	TGTGCCAGCAGTTTTGGGGGGGAAGGGGGCCCCCACCAAGAGACCCAGTACTTC	TRBJ2-5	TRBV28	.	.
CASNLGTGGNSPLHF	TGTGCCAGCAACCTCGGTACAGGGGGAAATTCACCCCTCCACTTT	TRBJ1-6	TRBV5-5	TRBD1	.
CASSMTDSYEQYF	TGTGCCAGCAGCATGACGGACTCCTACGAGCAGTACTTC	TRBJ2-7	TRBV11-1	.	.
CASSLAPFGYTF	TGTGCCAGCAGTTTAGCCCCGTTTGGCTACACCTTC	TRBJ1-2	TRBV28	.	.
CASTLVGEILKTPGNTIYF	TGCGCCAGCACCTTGGTAGGGGAAATCTTAAAAACACCTGGAAACACCATATATTTT	TRBJ1-3	TRBV5-1	.	.
CASSLGTAVYGYTF	TGCGCCAGCAGCTTGGGTACAGCGGTCTATGGCTACACCTTC	TRBJ1-2	TRBV5-1	.	.
CASSLRWGSSYEQYF	TGTGCCAGCAGCTTAAGGTGGGGGTCCTCCTACGAGCAGTACTTC	TRBJ2-7	TRBV7-4	.	once
CASSSGQSKVF	TGCGCCAGCAGTTCCGGACAATCCAAGGTCTTT	TRBJ1-1	TRBV10-1	.	.
CASSRSAGNEQFF	TGTGCCAGCTCCCGCTCAGCCGGCAATGAGCAGTTCTTC	TRBJ2-1	TRBV28	.	.
CASSIPTGGKEKLFF	TGTGCCAGCAGCATCCCGACAGGGGGAAAAGAAAAACTGTTTTTT	TRBJ1-4	TRBV7-9	TRBD1	.
CASSLGGGGGQPQHF	TGTGCCAGCAGCTTAGGTGGGGGCGGGGGTCAGCCCCAGCATTTT	TRBJ1-5	TRBV7-6	.	.
CASGLSAGLAGSREQFF	TGTGCTAGTGGTTTGTCAGCAGGACTAGCGGGGTCGAGAGAGCAGTTCTTC	TRBJ2-1	TRBV12-5	TRBD2	.
CASSITGPGYGYTF	TGTGCCAGTAGTATCACGGGGCCTGGCTATGGCTACACCTTC	TRBJ1-2	TRBV19	.	.
CASSLAAGGPYEQYF	TGTGCCAGCAGCTTGGCCGCGGGAGGGCCCTACGAGCAGTACTTC	TRBJ2-7	TRBV5-5	TRBD2	.
CASSPPFGNSPLHF	TGTGCCAGCTCACCACCATTCGGTAATTCACCCCTCCACTTT	TRBJ1-6	TRBV18	.	.
CASSLGTGTPRSYEQYF	TGTGCCAGCAGCTTAGGCACCGGGACCCCGAGGAGTTACGAGCAGTACTTC	TRBJ2-7	TRBV11-2	.	.
CASSGLAYNEQFF	TGCGCCAGCTCGGGACTAGCTTACAATGAGCAGTTCTTC	TRBJ2-1	TRBV5-1	TRBD2	once
CASSFLPSRMTGGMNTEAFF	TGTGCCAGCAGTTTTCTGCCGTCCCGAATGACAGGGGGAATGAACACTGAAGCTTTCTTT	TRBJ1-1	TRBV28	TRBD1	.
CASSLFADNSPLHF	TGCGCCAGCTCCCTTTTTGCCGATAATTCACCCCTCCACTTT	TRBJ1-6	TRBV5-1	.	.
CASRLRGQGVYGYTF	TGTGCCAGCCGACTCCGGGGACAGGGGGTCTATGGCTACACCTTC	TRBJ1-2	TRBV27	TRBD1	.
CASSLDRGWPEKLFF	TGTGCCAGCAGCTTAGACCGGGGGTGGCCCGAAAAACTGTTTTTT	TRBJ1-4	TRBV7-9	.	.
CASSYSSSGRDEQYF	TGTGCCAGCAGTTACTCGAGTAGCGGACGGGACGAGCAGTACTTC	TRBJ2-7	TRBV6-6	.	.
CASSPDSQLPPTNEKLFF	TGCGCCAGCAGCCCGGACAGCCAACTACCCCCAACTAATGAAAAACTGTTTTTT	TRBJ1-4	TRBV5-1	.	.
CAISVTIDRPQHF	TGTGCCATCAGTGTCACGATCGACAGGCCCCAGCATTTT	TRBJ1-5	TRBV10-3	.	.
CASSLALQGHGELFF	TGTGCCAGCAGCTTAGCGCTACAGGGCCATGGGGAGCTGTTTTTT	TRBJ2-2	TRBV11-1	.	.
CASSGGYPGQGFNGEAFF	TGCGCCAGCAGCGGAGGTTATCCGGGACAGGGGTTTAATGGTGAAGCTTTCTTT	TRBJ1-1	TRBV5-1	TRBD1	.